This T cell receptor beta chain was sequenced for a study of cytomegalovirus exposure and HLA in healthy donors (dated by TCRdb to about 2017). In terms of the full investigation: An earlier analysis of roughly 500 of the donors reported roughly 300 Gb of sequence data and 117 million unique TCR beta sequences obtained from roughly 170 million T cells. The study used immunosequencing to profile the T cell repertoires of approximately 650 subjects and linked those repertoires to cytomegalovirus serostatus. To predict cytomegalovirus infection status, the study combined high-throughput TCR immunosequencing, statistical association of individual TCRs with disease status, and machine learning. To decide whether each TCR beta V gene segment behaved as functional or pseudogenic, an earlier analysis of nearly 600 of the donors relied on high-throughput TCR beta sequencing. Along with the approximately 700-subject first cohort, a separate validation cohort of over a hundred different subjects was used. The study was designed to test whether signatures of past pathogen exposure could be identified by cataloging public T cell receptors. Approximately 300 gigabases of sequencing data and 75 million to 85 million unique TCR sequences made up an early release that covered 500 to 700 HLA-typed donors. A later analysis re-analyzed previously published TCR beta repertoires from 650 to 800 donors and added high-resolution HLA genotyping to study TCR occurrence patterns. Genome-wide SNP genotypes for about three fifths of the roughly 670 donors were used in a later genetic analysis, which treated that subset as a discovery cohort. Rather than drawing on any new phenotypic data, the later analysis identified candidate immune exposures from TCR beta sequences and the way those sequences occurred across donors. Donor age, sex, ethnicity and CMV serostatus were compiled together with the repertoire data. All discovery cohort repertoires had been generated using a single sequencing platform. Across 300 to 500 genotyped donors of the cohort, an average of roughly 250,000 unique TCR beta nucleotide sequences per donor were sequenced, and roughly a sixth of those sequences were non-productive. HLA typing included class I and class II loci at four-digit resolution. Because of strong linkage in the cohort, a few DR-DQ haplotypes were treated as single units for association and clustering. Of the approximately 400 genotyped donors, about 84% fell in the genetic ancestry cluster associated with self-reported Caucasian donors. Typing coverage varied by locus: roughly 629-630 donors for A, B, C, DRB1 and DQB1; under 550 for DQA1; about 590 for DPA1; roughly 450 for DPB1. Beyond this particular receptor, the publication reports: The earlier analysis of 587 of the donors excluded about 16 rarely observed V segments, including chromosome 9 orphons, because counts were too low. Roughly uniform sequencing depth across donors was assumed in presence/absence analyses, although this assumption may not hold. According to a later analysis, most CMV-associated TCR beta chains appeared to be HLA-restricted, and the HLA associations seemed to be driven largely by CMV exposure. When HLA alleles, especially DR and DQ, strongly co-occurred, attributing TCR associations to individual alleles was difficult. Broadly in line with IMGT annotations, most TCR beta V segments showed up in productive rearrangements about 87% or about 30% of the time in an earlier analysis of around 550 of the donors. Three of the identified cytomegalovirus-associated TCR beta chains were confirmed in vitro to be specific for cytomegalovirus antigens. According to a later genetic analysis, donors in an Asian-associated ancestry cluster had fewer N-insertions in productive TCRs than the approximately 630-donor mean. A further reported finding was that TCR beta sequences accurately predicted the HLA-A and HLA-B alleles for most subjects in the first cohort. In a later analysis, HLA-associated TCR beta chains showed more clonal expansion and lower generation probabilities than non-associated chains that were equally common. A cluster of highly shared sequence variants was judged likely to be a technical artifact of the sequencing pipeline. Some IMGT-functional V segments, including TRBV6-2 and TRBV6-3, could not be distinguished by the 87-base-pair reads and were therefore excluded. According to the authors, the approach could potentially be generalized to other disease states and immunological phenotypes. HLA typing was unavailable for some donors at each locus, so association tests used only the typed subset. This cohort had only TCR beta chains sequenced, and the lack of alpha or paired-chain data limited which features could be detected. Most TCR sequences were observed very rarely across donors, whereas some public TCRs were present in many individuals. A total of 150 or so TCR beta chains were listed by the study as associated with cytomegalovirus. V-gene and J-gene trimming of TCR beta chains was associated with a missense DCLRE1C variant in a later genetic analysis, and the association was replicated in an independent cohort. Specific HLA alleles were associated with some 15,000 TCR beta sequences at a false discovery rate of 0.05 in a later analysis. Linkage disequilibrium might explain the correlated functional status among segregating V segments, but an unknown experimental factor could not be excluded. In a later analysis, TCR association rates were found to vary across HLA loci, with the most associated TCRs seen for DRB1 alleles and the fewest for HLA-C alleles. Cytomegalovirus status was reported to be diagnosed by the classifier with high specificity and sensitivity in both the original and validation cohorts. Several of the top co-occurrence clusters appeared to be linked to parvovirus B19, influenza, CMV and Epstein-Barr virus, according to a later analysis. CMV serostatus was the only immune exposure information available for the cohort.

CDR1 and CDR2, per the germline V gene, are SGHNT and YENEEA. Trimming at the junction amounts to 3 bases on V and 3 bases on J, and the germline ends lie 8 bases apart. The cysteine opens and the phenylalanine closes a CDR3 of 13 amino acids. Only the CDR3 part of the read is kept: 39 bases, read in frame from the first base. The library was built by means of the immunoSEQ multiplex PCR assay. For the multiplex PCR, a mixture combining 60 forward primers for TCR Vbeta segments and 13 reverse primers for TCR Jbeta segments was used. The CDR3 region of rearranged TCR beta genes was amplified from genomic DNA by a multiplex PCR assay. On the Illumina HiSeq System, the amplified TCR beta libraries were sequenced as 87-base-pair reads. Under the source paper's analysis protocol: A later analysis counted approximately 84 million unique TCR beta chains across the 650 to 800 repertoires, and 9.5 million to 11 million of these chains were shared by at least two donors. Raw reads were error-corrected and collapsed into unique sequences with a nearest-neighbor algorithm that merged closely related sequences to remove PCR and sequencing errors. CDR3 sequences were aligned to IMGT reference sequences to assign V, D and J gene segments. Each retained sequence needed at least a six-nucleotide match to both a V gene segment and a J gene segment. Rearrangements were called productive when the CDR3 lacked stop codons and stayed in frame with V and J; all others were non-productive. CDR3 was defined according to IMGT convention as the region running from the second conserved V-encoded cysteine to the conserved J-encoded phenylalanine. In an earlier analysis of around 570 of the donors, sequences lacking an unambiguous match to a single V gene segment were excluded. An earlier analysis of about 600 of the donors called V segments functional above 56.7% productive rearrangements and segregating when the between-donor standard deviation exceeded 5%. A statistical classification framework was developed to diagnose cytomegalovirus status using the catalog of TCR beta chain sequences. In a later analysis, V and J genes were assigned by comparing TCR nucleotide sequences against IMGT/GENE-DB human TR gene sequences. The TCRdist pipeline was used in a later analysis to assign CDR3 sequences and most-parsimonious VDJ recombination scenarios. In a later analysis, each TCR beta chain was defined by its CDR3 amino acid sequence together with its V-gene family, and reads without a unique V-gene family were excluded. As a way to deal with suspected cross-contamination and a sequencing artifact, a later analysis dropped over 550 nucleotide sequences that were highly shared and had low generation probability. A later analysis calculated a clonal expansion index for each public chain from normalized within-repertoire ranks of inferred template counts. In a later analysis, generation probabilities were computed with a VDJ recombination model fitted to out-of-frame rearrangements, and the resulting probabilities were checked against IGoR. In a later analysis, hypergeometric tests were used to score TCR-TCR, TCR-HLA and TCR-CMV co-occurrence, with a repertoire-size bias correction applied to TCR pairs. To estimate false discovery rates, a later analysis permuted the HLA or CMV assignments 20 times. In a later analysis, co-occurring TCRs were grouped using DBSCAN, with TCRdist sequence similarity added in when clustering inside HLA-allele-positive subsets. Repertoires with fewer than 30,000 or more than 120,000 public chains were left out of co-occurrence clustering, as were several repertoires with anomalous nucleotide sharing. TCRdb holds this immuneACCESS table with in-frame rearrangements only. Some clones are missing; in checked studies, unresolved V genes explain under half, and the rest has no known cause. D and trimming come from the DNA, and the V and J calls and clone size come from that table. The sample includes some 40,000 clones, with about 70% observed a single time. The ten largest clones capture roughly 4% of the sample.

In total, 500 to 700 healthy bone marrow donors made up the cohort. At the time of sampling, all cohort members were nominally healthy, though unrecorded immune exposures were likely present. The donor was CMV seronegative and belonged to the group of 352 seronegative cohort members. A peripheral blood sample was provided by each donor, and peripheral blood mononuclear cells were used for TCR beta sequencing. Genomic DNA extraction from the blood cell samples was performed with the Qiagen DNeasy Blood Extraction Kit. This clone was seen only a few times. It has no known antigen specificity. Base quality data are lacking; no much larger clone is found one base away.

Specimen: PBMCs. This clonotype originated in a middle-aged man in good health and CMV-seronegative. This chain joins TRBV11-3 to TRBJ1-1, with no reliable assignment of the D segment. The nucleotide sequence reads TGTGCCAGCAGCTTTGGAGAGGACACTGAAGCTTTCTTT. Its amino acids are CASSFGEDTEAFF.